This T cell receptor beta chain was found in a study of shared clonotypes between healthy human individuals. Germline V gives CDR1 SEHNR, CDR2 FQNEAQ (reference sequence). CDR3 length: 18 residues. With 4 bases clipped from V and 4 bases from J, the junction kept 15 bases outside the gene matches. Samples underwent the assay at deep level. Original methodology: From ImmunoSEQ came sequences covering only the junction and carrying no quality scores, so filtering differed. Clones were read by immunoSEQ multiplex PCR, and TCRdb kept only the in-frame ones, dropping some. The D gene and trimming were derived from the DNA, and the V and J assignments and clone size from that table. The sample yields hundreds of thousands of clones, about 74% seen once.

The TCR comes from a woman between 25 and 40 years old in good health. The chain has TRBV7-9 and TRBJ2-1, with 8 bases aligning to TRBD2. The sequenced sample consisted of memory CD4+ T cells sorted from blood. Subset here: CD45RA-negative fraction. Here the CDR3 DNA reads TGTGCCAGCAGCTCCCACTCCCCCTTAGCGGGATTATACAATGAGCAGTTCTTC. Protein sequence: CASSSHSPLAGLYNEQFF.